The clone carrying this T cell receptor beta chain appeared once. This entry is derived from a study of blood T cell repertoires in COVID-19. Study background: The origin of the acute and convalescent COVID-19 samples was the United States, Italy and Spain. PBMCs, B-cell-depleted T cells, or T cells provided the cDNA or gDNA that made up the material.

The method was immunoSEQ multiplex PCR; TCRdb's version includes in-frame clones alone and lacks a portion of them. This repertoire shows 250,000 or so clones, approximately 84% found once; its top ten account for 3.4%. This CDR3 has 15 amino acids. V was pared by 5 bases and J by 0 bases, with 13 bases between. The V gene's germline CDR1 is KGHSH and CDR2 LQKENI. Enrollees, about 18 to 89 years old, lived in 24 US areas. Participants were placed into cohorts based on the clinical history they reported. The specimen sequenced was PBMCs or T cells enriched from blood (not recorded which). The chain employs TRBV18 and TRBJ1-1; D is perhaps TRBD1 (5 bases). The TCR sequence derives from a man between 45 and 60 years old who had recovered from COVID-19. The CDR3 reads CASSSGAGMNTEAFF. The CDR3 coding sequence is TGTGCCAGCTCATCTGGGGCTGGGATGAACACTGAAGCTTTCTTT.